The rows below give T cell receptor beta chains drawn from one sample of a study of post-analysis software for immune sequencing data. Each CDR3 protein is one row after TCRdb ran MiXCR on the PCR reads. The data show roughly 400,000 distinct CDR3 sequences, over 30% seen once. The sequencing sample was made of blood. Receptor source: a girl between 2 and 10 years old with multiple sclerosis. CDR3s include the opening cysteine and the closing phenylalanine or tryptophan.

CDR3 protein,J gene,CDR3 length,V gene
CSVEVRGHLYGYTF,TRBJ1-2,14,TRBV29-1
CSAREGAYEQYF,TRBJ2-7,12,TRBV20-1
CASSYSYRTVTYNEQFF,TRBJ2-1,17,TRBV6-5
CASSLAGSGDYNEQFF,TRBJ2-1,16,TRBV7-2
CAGYSGVTYEQYF,TRBJ2-7,13,TRBV18
CASRLTGLGQHEQYF,TRBJ2-7,15,TRBV27
CASRPTGVSYEQYF,TRBJ2-7,14,TRBV2
CASSVHLRGFRTEAFF,TRBJ1-1,16,TRBV7-9
CAIGGRPGAPSSYNEQFF,TRBJ2-1,18,TRBV10-3
CASSLGGPGGYTF,TRBJ1-2,13,TRBV12-3/TRBV12-4
CASSFIGQGDGRSYNEQFF,TRBJ2-1,19,TRBV28
CASSPRTGGSYGYTF,TRBJ1-2,15,TRBV28
CASSPSGGRNSPLHF,TRBJ1-6,15,TRBV28
CASSLGVFGEQYF,-,13,TRBV27
CSVAPKLYNEQFF,TRBJ2-1,13,TRBV29-1
CASSYGGGGYTF,TRBJ1-2,12,TRBV7-2
CSVEMGGAGPLGQYF,TRBJ2-7,15,TRBV29-1
CASSFEGWSGTGGNEQFF,TRBJ2-1,18,TRBV12-3/TRBV12-4
CASSYGRDLTDTQYF,TRBJ2-3,15,TRBV6-6
CASDRIGVWPQHF,TRBJ1-5,13,TRBV6-1
CASRFTSAVLDTQYF,TRBJ2-3,15,TRBV6-5
CASSFRLANEQFF,TRBJ2-1,13,TRBV12-3/TRBV12-4
CSARVLGQLNTEAFF,TRBJ1-1,15,TRBV20-1
CASRETGVAKNIQYF,TRBJ2-4,15,TRBV19
CASSWVRVYSALNEKLFF,TRBJ1-4,18,TRBV6-2/TRBV6-3
CASSRGTGGRNRPQHF,TRBJ1-5,16,TRBV27
CASSVDRVGTEAFF,TRBJ1-1,14,TRBV5-6
CASSYSLAAQPQHF,TRBJ1-5,14,TRBV6-5
CAISESLEEDEQYF,-,14,TRBV10-3
CASSSTTSGGCNEQFF,TRBJ2-1,16,TRBV7-8
CASSFWGPTFNYGYTF,TRBJ1-2,16,TRBV5-1
CSASGEYYEQYF,TRBJ2-7,12,TRBV20-1
CASSSSAGRGNTQYF,TRBJ2-3,15,TRBV6-2/TRBV6-3
CSARDGGQVNTEAFF,TRBJ1-1,15,TRBV20-1
CASRNPGGGYGYTF,TRBJ1-2,14,TRBV9
CASSRQVSPLHF,TRBJ1-6,12,TRBV12-3/TRBV12-4
CASSVEPTGGYEQYF,TRBJ2-7,15,TRBV9
CASSRQFLETQYF,TRBJ2-5,13,TRBV11-2
CASSLPSGRGSTDTQYF,TRBJ2-3,17,TRBV12-3/TRBV12-4
CASSQDGSGSRYEQYF,-,16,TRBV4-2
CSARDRFTDTQYF,TRBJ2-3,13,TRBV20-1
CASSLSTSGEQYF,TRBJ2-7,13,TRBV5-1
CASSRQDSYEQYF,TRBJ2-7,13,TRBV4-1
CSASVHYEQYF,TRBJ2-7,11,TRBV20-1
CASSPNRGARVGYTF,TRBJ1-2,15,TRBV28
CASSLEGTSGSYEQYF,TRBJ2-7,16,TRBV7-2
CASSFQVANYGYTF,TRBJ1-2,14,TRBV12-3/TRBV12-4
CASSPGPSGNEQFF,TRBJ2-1,14,TRBV4-1
CSAEKPGLLLETQYF,TRBJ2-5,15,TRBV29-1
CASSLGLTTGELFF,TRBJ2-2,14,TRBV12-3/TRBV12-4
CSAPLTRNGYTF,TRBJ1-2,12,TRBV20-1
CASSRDSFITEAFF,TRBJ1-1,14,TRBV13
CASSQESSYEQYF,TRBJ2-7,13,TRBV3-1
CASSQDHGTSGYNEQFF,TRBJ2-1,17,TRBV14
CASSTGQIANYGYTF,TRBJ1-2,15,TRBV5-1